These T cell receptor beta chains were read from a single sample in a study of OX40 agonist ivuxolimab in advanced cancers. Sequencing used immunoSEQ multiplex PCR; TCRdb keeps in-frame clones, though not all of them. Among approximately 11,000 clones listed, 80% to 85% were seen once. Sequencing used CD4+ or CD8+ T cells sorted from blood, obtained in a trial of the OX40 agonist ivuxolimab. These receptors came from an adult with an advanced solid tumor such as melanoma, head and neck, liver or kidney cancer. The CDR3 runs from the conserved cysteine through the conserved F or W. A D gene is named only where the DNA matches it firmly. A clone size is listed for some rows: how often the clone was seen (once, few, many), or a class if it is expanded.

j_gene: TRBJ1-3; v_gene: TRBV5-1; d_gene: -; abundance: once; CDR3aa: CASSSGTAENTIYF; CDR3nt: TGCGCCAGCAGCTCCGGGACGGCTGAAAACACCATATATTTT
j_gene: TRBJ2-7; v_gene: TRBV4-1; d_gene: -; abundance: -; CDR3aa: CASSQGMAGPREQYF; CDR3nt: TGCGCCAGCAGCCAGGGCATGGCAGGTCCTAGGGAGCAGTACTTC
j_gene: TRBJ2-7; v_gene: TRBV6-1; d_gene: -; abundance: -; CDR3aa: CAGSEPGYERYF; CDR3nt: TGTGCCGGCAGTGAACCAGGCTACGAGCGGTACTTC
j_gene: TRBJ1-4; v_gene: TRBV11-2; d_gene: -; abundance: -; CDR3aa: CASSFRVTNEKLFF; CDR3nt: TGTGCCAGCAGTTTTAGGGTTACTAATGAAAAACTGTTTTTT
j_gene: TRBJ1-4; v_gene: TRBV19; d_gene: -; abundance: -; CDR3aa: CASSLDRGLEKLFF; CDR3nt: TGTGCCAGTAGTTTGGACCGAGGACTTGAAAAACTGTTTTTT
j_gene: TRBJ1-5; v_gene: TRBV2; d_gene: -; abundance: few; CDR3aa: CASSQGFNSNQPQHF; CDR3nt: TGTGCCAGCAGCCAAGGGTTTAATAGCAATCAGCCCCAGCATTTT
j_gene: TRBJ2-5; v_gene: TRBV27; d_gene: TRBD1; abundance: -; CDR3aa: CASRTGLGETQYF; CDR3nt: TGTGCCAGCAGGACAGGGTTGGGAGAGACCCAGTACTTC
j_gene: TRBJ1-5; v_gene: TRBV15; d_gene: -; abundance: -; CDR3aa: CATSRDSPGPGGQYSNQPQHF; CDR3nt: TGTGCCACCAGCAGAGATTCGCCCGGGCCCGGGGGGCAGTATAGCAATCAGCCCCAGCATTTT
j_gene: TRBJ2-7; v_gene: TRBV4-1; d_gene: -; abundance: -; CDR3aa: CASSQGMTPGEQYF; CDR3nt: TGCGCCAGCAGCCAGGGGATGACTCCGGGCGAGCAGTACTTC
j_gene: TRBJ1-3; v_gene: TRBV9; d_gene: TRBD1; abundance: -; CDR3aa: CASSAPGGDRGISGNTIYF; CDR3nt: TGTGCCAGCAGCGCCCCGGGGGGAGACAGGGGCATTTCTGGAAACACCATATATTTT
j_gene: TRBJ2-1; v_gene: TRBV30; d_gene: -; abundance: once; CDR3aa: CAWSVSLFGEQFF; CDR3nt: TGTGCCTGGAGTGTCAGTCTGTTTGGAGAGCAGTTCTTC
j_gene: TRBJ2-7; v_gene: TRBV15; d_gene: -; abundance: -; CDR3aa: CATSRDRDGAYEQYF; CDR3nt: TGTGCCACCAGCAGAGACAGGGACGGAGCCTACGAGCAGTACTTC
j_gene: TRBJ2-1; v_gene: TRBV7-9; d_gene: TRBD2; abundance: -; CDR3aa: CASSRGTSGVYNEQFF; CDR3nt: TGTGCCAGCAGCCGTGGGACTAGCGGGGTCTACAATGAGCAGTTCTTC
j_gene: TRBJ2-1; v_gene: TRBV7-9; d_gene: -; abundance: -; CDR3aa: CASSTTPGTSPSYNEQFF; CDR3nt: TGTGCCAGCAGCACGACCCCGGGGACATCGCCCTCCTACAATGAGCAGTTCTTC
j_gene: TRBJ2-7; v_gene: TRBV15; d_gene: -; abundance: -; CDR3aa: CATSSPGSTYEQYF; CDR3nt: TGTGCCACCAGCTCTCCAGGTTCTACCTACGAGCAGTACTTC
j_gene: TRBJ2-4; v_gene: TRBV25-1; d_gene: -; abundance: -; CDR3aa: CATLSGVAKNIQYF; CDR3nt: TGTGCCACCTTATCTGGAGTAGCCAAAAACATTCAGTACTTC
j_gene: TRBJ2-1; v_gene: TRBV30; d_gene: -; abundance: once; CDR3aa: CAWSVGIAYNEQFF; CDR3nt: TGTGCCTGGAGTGTGGGGATTGCCTACAATGAGCAGTTCTTC
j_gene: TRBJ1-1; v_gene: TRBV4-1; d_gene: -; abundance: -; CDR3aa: CASSPDRGRNIEAFF; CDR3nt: TGCGCCAGCAGCCCAGACCGAGGTAGAAACATTGAAGCTTTCTTT